A single sample is the source of the 21 T cell receptor beta chains below, sequenced in a study of PD-1 blockade in classical Hodgkin lymphoma. Each patient's relapse followed autologous stem cell transplantation, and brentuximab vedotin exposure varied. Sequencing used immunoSEQ multiplex PCR; TCRdb keeps in-frame clones, though not all of them. The repertoire holds tens of thousands of clones, roughly 89% seen once, with roughly a tenth in the top ten. The material was peripheral blood mononuclear cells (PBMCs), obtained before the second cycle of nivolumab. These receptors originate from a human donor with classical Hodgkin lymphoma.

Written as DNA, the CDR3 is TGCGCCAGCAGCTTCGGGGTTGGATCCTACGAGCAGTACTTC. This gives the protein CASSFGVGSYEQYF. J is TRBJ2-7 and V is TRBV5-1, with a possible D match to TRBD2 (5 bases). This CDR3 spans 14 amino acids. Germline CDR1 and CDR2: SGHRS and YFSETQ. The V end lost 2 bases, the J end lost 1 base, and 10 bases lay between the germline ends.

The chain links TRBV10-3 to TRBJ1-6, with 7 bases lining up with TRBD1. Germline CDR1 reads ENHRY; CDR2 reads SYGVKD. V lost 0 bases, J lost 8 bases, and 4 bases stayed unmatched. The CDR3 is made up of 15 amino acids. This chain's CDR3 is CAISESFQGDSPLHF. In DNA, the CDR3 is TGTGCCATCAGTGAGTCTTTTCAGGGGGATTCACCCCTCCACTTT.

This clone was picked up one time. The chain has TRBV7-2 and TRBJ1-1; 7 bases line up with TRBD1. The CDR3 is 15 amino acids. Trimming took 5 bases from V and 4 from J; bases not matched to a gene: 10. Per the germline V gene, CDR1 is SGHTA and CDR2 is FQGNSA. CDR3 DNA sequence: TGTGCCAGCAGCCCGGGACAGCTTGCCTCCACTGAAGCTTTCTTT. This gives the protein CASSPGQLASTEAFF.

The chain combines TRBV2 with TRBJ2-7; no clear D gene. The CDR3 extends over 17 amino acids. Trimming pared 5 bases from V and 2 bases from J, leaving 22 bases between. CDR1 and CDR2 (germline): SNHLY, FYNNEI. CDR3 in DNA: TGTGCCAGCAGTCCCCCAGTAGGCAGCTCGATCACCTACGAGCAGTACTTC. This gives the protein CASSPPVGSSITYEQYF.

The V call is TRBV5-1, the J call TRBJ2-7; perhaps TRBD1 as D (5 bases). This CDR3 has 15 residues. Deletions cut 0 bases from V and 2 bases from J, with 12 bases between. Germline lookup yields CDR1 SGHRS and CDR2 YFSETQ. The CDR3 DNA is TGCGCCAGCAGCTTGGACGGGTCAGGGCCCTACGAGCAGTACTTC. Protein sequence: CASSLDGSGPYEQYF.

For the CDR3, the DNA is TGTGCCAGCAGACCTACTCCGGACCCTTATGGCTACACCTTC. Protein: CASRPTPDPYGYTF. The chain recombines TRBV6-5 with TRBJ1-2, with D hard to call. There are 14 residues in the CDR3. Germline V gene sequence: CDR1 MNHEY, CDR2 SVGAGI. The V gene lost 6 bases and the J gene lost 5 bases, with 16 bases spanning the gap.

The chain couples TRBV27 to TRBJ1-5; tentative D call: TRBD1 (5 bases). Germline V gene sequence: CDR1 MNHEY, CDR2 SMNVEV (reference sequence). The CDR3 runs to 17 residues. V dropped 6 bases and J dropped 4 bases, with 22 bases sitting between them. Written as DNA, the CDR3 is TGTGCCAGCAGCTTCAACCGGGACCCAAGGGGTAATCAGCCCCAGCATTTT. Its translation is CASSFNRDPRGNQPQHF.

This chain uses TRBV7-6 with TRBJ2-7; TRBD2 aligns across 11 bases. The CDR3 runs 15 residues. Germline assignment: CDR1 SGHVS and CDR2 FNYEAQ. Trimming took 5 bases from V and 4 from J; bases not matched to a gene: 7. The CDR3 nucleotides read TGTGCCAGCAGCAGCGAACTAGCGGGAGATTACGAGCAGTACTTC. Its translation: CASSSELAGDYEQYF. Drawing the rest from reference TRBV7-6 and TRBJ2-7, the complete variable domain is GAGVSQSPRYKVTKRGQDVALRCDPISGHVSLYWYRQALGQGPEFLTYFNYEAQQDKSGLPNDRFSAERPEGSISTLTIQRTEQRDSAMYRCASSSELAGDYEQYFGPGTRLTVT.

V and J are TRBV9 and TRBJ2-1; D possibly matches TRBD1 or TRBD2 (5 bases each). This CDR3 is 15 amino acids long. Germline CDR1 and CDR2: SGDLS and YYNGEE. V lost 6 bases and J lost 2, with 15 bases in between. CDR3 in amino acids: CASTRMGDPYNEQFF. The CDR3 nucleotides are TGTGCCAGCACCCGGATGGGGGATCCCTACAATGAGCAGTTCTTC.

The chain couples TRBV6-6 to TRBJ2-3; maybe TRBD1 (5 bases). Trimming removed 4 bases at V and 2 bases at J, with 13 bases between. There are 15 residues in the CDR3. Germline V gene data show CDR1 as MNHNY and CDR2 as SVGAGI (reference sequence). CDR3 DNA: TGTGCCAGCAGTTCTCGGACACGGAACACAGATACGCAGTATTTT. Its translation: CASSSRTRNTDTQYF.

Of note for this clone: One junction end disagrees with the germline gene, perhaps due to a read error. The chain uses TRBV5-4 and TRBJ2-1, with 10 positions matching TRBD2. The germline gives CDR1 SGHNT, CDR2 YYREEE (reference sequence). The CDR3 is 18 residues long. The CDR3 sequence is CAISGTSAGGISYNEQFF. In DNA, the CDR3 is TGTGCCATCAGCGGGACTAGCGCGGGGGGTATTTCCTACAATGAGCAGTTCTTC.

The chain links TRBV29-1 to TRBJ2-3; possible D gene TRBD2, 5 bases. The CDR3 extends over 14 amino acids. With 3 bases removed from V and 6 bases from J, the gap between germline ends came to 16 bases. Germline V gives CDR1 SQVTM, CDR2 ANQGSEA. This CDR3 is CSVEKKVWEDTQYF. The DNA of the CDR3 is TGCAGCGTTGAGAAGAAGGTTTGGGAGGATACGCAGTATTTT.

This rearrangement joins TRBV18 to TRBJ1-1; D uncertain. This CDR3 has 12 residues. Germline CDR1 and CDR2: KGHSH and LQKENI. Trimming stripped 5 bases from V and 2 bases from J, with 6 bases between. The CDR3 loop is CASSVSNTEAFF. CDR3 DNA: TGTGCCAGCTCAGTTTCCAACACTGAAGCTTTCTTT.

Comments on this clone: A much bigger clone sits one base away, suggesting this may be a read error. The chain uses TRBV13 and TRBJ2-7, with 7 bases matching TRBD1. The V gene end was trimmed by 0 bases and the J gene end by 2 bases; junction bases not matched to a gene: 1. Germline lookup yields CDR1 PRHDT and CDR2 FYEKMQ (reference sequence). The CDR3 spans 14 residues. The CDR3 region is CASSLGTGPYEQYF. CDR3 nucleotides: TGTGCCAGCAGCTTAGGGACAGGGCCCTACGAGCAGTACTTC.

V usage is TRBV2 and J usage is TRBJ2-5, with 12 bases identical to TRBD2. The CDR3 sequence is 14 residues long. V shed 6 bases and J 4 bases; nucleotides not matched to a gene: 3. Germline CDR1 SNHLY, CDR2 FYNNEI. CDR3 amino acids: CASRQLAGGETQYF. The CDR3 nucleotides are TGTGCCAGCAGGCAACTAGCGGGAGGAGAGACCCAGTACTTC.

The rearrangement uses TRBV19 and TRBJ1-2; the D gene is possibly TRBD1 (6 bases). CDR3 length: 16 residues. Per the germline V gene, CDR1 is LNHDA and CDR2 is SQIVND (reference sequence). Deletions cut 4 bases from V and 5 bases from J, with 20 bases between. The CDR3 DNA reads TGTGCCAGTAGTACTCTCCGGGGGGCCAGGGATTATGGCTACACCTTC. It is translated as CASSTLRGARDYGYTF.

V is TRBV18 and J is TRBJ1-2, with 8 positions matching TRBD1. This CDR3 has 18 residues. J gave up 4 bases and V 2 bases, and 15 bases lay outside the gene matches. Germline-derived CDR1 and CDR2 are KGHSH and LQKENI. The CDR3 nucleotides are TGTGCCAGCTCACCATGGCCTGAGACAGGGGCGTTTAGCTATGGCTACACCTTC. Its translation: CASSPWPETGAFSYGYTF.

The genes are TRBV5-4 and TRBJ2-7, with 8 positions matching TRBD2. V was pared by 4 bases and J by 7 bases, with 10 bases of the junction left unmatched. Germline CDR1 SGHNT, CDR2 YYREEE (reference sequence). The CDR3 has 14 residues. CDR3 bases: TGTGCCAGCAGCCCCAAGCGGGAGCAAGGGGAGCAGTACTTC. It yields the protein CASSPKREQGEQYF. The full variable domain, with the rest looked up from reference TRBV5-4 and TRBJ2-7, is ETGVTQSPTHLIKTRGQQVTLRCSSQSGHNTVSWYQQALGQGPQFIFQYYREEENGRGNFPPRFSGLQFPNYSSELNVNALELDDSALYLCASSPKREQGEQYFGPGTRLTVT.

This chain links TRBV28 with TRBJ1-5; maybe TRBD1 (6 bases). The ends were cut back, 3 bases at V and 7 bases at J, with 13 bases in the middle. CDR3 length: 14 residues. CDR1 is MDHEN and CDR2 is SYDVKM in the germline V gene. The CDR3 nucleotides read TGTGCCAGCAGTTTTCGCAGGGGTGGGCAGCCCCAGCATTTT. Encoded protein: CASSFRRGGQPQHF.

This chain uses TRBV10-2 with TRBJ2-5, with a tentative D call TRBD1 (5 bases). V lost 8 bases to trimming and J lost 3 bases, with 13 bases between them. In germline, CDR1 is WSHSY, CDR2 SAAADI. The CDR3 has 13 amino acids. The chain's CDR3 is CASGEGAKETQYF. The CDR3 DNA is TGCGCCAGCGGGGAAGGGGCGAAAGAGACCCAGTACTTC.

This chain joins TRBV14 and TRBJ2-1; D is uncertain. V dropped 1 base and J dropped 4 bases, with 5 bases sitting between them. The CDR3 is 13 amino acids. The V gene's germline CDR1 is SGHDN and CDR2 FVKESK. Here the CDR3 reads CASSQGVYNEQFF. In DNA, the CDR3 is TGTGCCAGCAGCCAAGGGGTATACAATGAGCAGTTCTTC. The entire variable domain, with the rest obtained from reference TRBV14 and TRBJ2-1, is as follows: EAGVTQFPSHSVIEKGQTVTLRCDPISGHDNLYWYRRVMGKEIKFLLHFVKESKQDESGMPNNRFLAERTGGTYSTLKVQPAELEDSGVYFCASSQGVYNEQFFGPGTRLTVL.